This T cell receptor (beta chain) was identified during a study of T-cell memory formation after mild COVID-19. Study findings and constraints: Mostly located in CM and EM were contracting CD4+ clones, with contracting CD8+ clones located in EMRA. Clones contracting over day 15 to 85 were CD4/CD8 balanced, with later expanders leaning CD4+. Confirmation of SARS-CoV-2 specificity was lacking for second-wave clones peaking day 37.

This CDR3 is built from 15 residues. The V end lost 3 bases, the J end lost 3 bases, and 14 bases lay between the germline ends. CDR1 is KGHSH and CDR2 is LQKENI in the germline V gene. As regards this clonotype: What it binds is unknown.

Each CDR3 protein is one row after TCRdb ran MiXCR on the 5' RACE reads. This sample has about 290,000 distinct CDR3 sequences, with 15% to 20% found just once. The sample comprised PBMCs or a T cell subset sorted from them (not recorded which). The clonotype comes from a young man who had mild COVID-19 (a few samples of this study predate the infection). Cell type and time point are not known. The V call is TRBV18, the J call TRBJ1-1; D is undetermined. The CDR3 spells CASSPSEGVDTEAFF. The CDR3 DNA is TGTGCCAGCTCACCGTCGGAGGGAGTGGACACTGAAGCTTTCTTT.